This T cell receptor (beta chain) was recorded in a study of Tregs in tolerant kidney transplant recipients (dated by TCRdb to the late 2010s). About the study as a whole: The transplants used related donors along with nonmyeloablative bone marrow transplantation, and in the human trials mixed chimerism was transient. The study applied TCRbeta sequencing to find donor-specific regulatory T cells before combined kidney and bone marrow transplantation and then followed those same cells after transplant. Study-wide conclusions, independent of this receptor: Because the PCR primers were changed over time for some patients, nucleotide-level comparison could not be performed across the samples from those patients. Expanding Tregs with activated donor B cells appeared to identify the most biologically relevant and donor-specific TCRbeta repertoire. In tolerant patients, the expansion of donor-specific Tregs was greater than global Treg expansion, suggesting that the expansion was antigen-driven rather than nonspecific. Biological reproducibility was not examined directly, but technical replication error appeared to be minimal. Because the study included only a small number of patients, the results must be confirmed in larger populations and under other immunosuppression protocols.

What the time point label conveys for this sample: blood sample drawn before combined kidney and bone marrow transplant. Thawed PBMCs were FACS-sorted into unstimulated Tregs (CD4+CD25+CD127-), CD4+ non-Tregs (CD4+CD25-), CD4 cells and CD8 cells. The patients were a few recipients of combined kidney and bone marrow transplants from the ITN036ST trial, and samples were available only from these trial subjects. Healthy control blood was separated into PBMCs by Ficoll density gradient and cryopreserved, and patient PBMCs were collected both before and after transplant. CDR3 length: 14 amino acids, cysteine to phenylalanine. The 33 bases shown cover part of the CDR3, and their frame starts at base 1. Trimming at the junction amounts to 2 bases on V and 4 bases on J, and the germline ends lie 11 bases apart. Based on the germline V gene, the CDR1 and CDR2 sequences are MNHNS and SASEGT. Genomic DNA was extracted from sorted cells with the QIAGEN DNeasy Blood and Tissue Kit for TCRbeta CDR3 sequencing. High-throughput TCRbeta CDR3 sequencing, which included PCR amplification with bias correction and internal controls, was done commercially through immunoSEQ. The paper's processing steps were these. Unique productive TCRbeta sequences were defined by CDR3 nucleotide sequence where primers matched, otherwise by CDR3 amino acid sequence with Vbeta and Jbeta genes. To correct for sorting error, sequences found in more than one sorted population at a frequency ratio of 2:1 or less were discarded, and the remaining shared sequences were assigned to the population with the higher frequency. Sequences were defined as donor-reactive when expanded at least 5-fold in CFSE-low cells versus unstimulated cells and present at a frequency of at least 0.01% in CFSE-low cells. Jensen-Shannon divergence, calculated on the top 100 TCRbeta sequences ranked by frequency, was used to quantify repertoire divergence. For any sample with multiple sequencing runs, sorting error was corrected in each run separately before the runs were pooled. What TCRdb holds here is the immuneACCESS table cut down to in-frame rearrangements. Part of the clones is not present; checked against another copy, under half of the missing clones reflect an unresolved V gene, and the others are unexplained. Clonal size and the V and J genes are those of that table, whereas D and trimming came from the DNA. The table for this sample records roughly 50,000 clones. Together, the top ten hold approximately 0.78% of the sample.

With regard to this clone: The target of this receptor is not known. The observed sequence ends 3 residues before the CDR3 terminus, with the missing tail filled in from the germline J gene.

Here the chain combines TRBV6-1 and TRBJ1-1; there is no confident call for the D gene. The input for sequencing was CD4+ T cells from blood, taken before the transplant. The clonotype was recovered from a human donor who received a combined kidney and bone marrow transplant. CDR3 DNA, as far as it was read: TGTGCCAGCAGTGAATCCGGGGAAGGCACTGAA. Its protein reads: CASSESGEGTE. The whole CDR3 protein reads CASSESGEGTEAFF.